What follows is one T cell receptor (beta chain) and its context. The data originate from a study of long-term antiretroviral therapy in people with HIV. In germline, CDR1 is SGDLS, CDR2 YYNGEE. The J segment lost 2 bases and the V segment lost 4 bases, leaving 7 bases of the junction unmatched. The CDR3 is 15 amino acids. The assay used was immunoSEQ (version v3.0), run at survey level. Clones were read by immunoSEQ multiplex PCR, and TCRdb kept only the in-frame ones, dropping some. The table lists some 18,000 clones, around four fifths of them singletons. The source is a man aged 30-40 years with HIV. The sequencing here drew on unsorted PBMCs, taken less than 2.2 years before starting antiretroviral therapy. The chain carries TRBV9 and TRBJ1-1, with TRBD1 matching 8 bases. The CDR3 DNA reads as TGTGCCAGCAGCTCATCAGGGGGCGCAAACACTGAAGCTTTCTTT. Translation: CASSSSGGANTEAFF.